This TCR beta chain emerged from a study of blood T cell repertoires in COVID-19. At the level of the study: PBMCs, B-cell-depleted T cells, or T cells were the source of the cDNA or gDNA that made up the material.

Original methodology: Amplification of reference gene primers was used by the study to estimate nucleated cell counts. Repertoires were generated with immunoSEQ multiplex PCR, while TCRdb's copy carries only in-frame clones and drops some. V, J and clone size derive from that table, while D and trimming were established from the DNA sequence. This sample has 200,000 or so clones; about four fifths occur once, and the top ten carry around 9.3%. The CDR3 has 14 amino acids. V dropped 5 bases and J dropped 4; count of bases not matched to a gene: 8. Germline CDR1 reads LNHDA; CDR2 reads SQIVND (reference sequence).

The clonotype was recovered from a woman of 80 years or more with acute or convalescent COVID-19. J is TRBJ2-7 and V is TRBV19, with TRBD1 identical over 7 bases. Source material: peripheral blood. The CDR3 sequence is CASSGLKGAYEQYF. As DNA, the CDR3 is TGTGCCAGTAGTGGCCTAAAGGGGGCTTACGAGCAGTACTTC.